This T cell receptor beta chain was retrieved from a study of shared clonotypes between healthy human individuals. The study's findings and limits: Sampling covered blood only; tissue repertoires likely differ. Since donors were few, the genetic and exposure-history diversity represented was limited. Across a few donors, naive CD4 shared 5% to 6.5%, naive CD8 around 3.8%, memory CD4 over 2%, memory CD8 about 0.4%.

Concerning this clone: The antigen remains undetermined. The sample carries other DNA sequences with the same CDR3.

The table came from immunoSEQ multiplex PCR; TCRdb's copy has only in-frame clones and leaves some out. The sample includes about 2 million clones, about 95% of them seen just once. Selected positively for CCR7 and CD45RO-negative, naive CD8 cells excluded terminally differentiated effector memory CD45RA+ cells. Sequenced sample: naive CD8+ T cells sorted from blood. The receptor's source is a man aged 18 to 29 in good health.

Here the CDR3 DNA reads TGCGCCAGCAGCCAAGCCGGGTCCTACGAGCAGTACTTC. This codes for CASSQAGSYEQYF. The gene calls are TRBV4-1 and TRBJ2-7; D not certain. The germline V and J ends were trimmed by 1 base and 1 base, with 5 bases remaining between them. Germline V gives CDR1 MGHRA, CDR2 YSYEKL. The CDR3 has 13 residues.